Sequencing of this T cell receptor (beta chain) was carried out in a study of blood T cell repertoires in COVID-19. The study recruited people aged roughly 18 to 100 years across about 25 US areas. Two negative PCRs, clearance, or symptom resolution characterized the recovered Cohort 3 donors. Profiling relied on immunoSEQ multiplex PCR, and the TCRdb table lists in-frame clones only, not all of them. The sample lists fewer than 200,000 clones, roughly four fifths occurring once. V was pared by 6 bases and J by 7 bases, with 15 bases between. The CDR3 has 13 residues. This clonotype originated in a man aged 45-65 years who had recovered from COVID-19. The chain combines TRBV12-3 or TRBV12-4 with TRBJ1-1; tentatively, D is TRBD1 (5 bases). The source material was PBMCs or T cells enriched from blood (not recorded which). For the CDR3, the DNA is TGTGCCAGCAGCCGGACATCTACCATTGAAGCTTTCTTT. It yields the protein CASSRTSTIEAFF.